This T cell receptor beta chain is from a study of blood T cell repertoires in COVID-19. Study context: Some COVID-19 samples were acute and others convalescent; all came from the United States, Italy and Spain.

Original analysis: Scientists estimated how many nucleated cells there were by amplifying reference gene primers. TCRdb's copy holds only in-frame clones and misses some; the assay was immunoSEQ multiplex PCR. V and J calls and clone size are as listed in that table; D and trimming were resolved from the DNA. In the table there are a few hundred thousand clones, roughly 85% of which are singletons. CDR1 and CDR2 from the germline V gene are SGHTA and FQGNSA. The CDR3 is made up of 13 amino acids. Trimming removed 5 bases from V and 6 bases from J; junction bases left unmatched: 6. Participant-given clinical history determined each cohort assignment. Cohort 3 donors counted as recovered after two negative PCRs, clearance, or resolved symptoms.

Sequences were obtained from PBMCs or T cells enriched from blood (not recorded which). This clonotype was sampled from a woman between 45 and 65 years old who had recovered from COVID-19. This sequence joins TRBV7-2 and TRBJ2-7; 8 nucleotides agree with TRBD2. The chain's CDR3 is CASSGPGLGEQYF. The CDR3 coding sequence is TGTGCCAGCAGCGGGCCGGGACTAGGCGAGCAGTACTTC.